This T cell receptor beta chain was identified in a study of lymphopenia after photon versus proton radiotherapy. Produced via immunoSEQ multiplex PCR; TCRdb's table is partial and in-frame only. Counted here are under 75,000 clones, around 92% occurring once; the ten biggest clones make up 2% to 2.5%. Trimming pared 2 bases from V and 3 bases from J, leaving 7 bases between. The CDR3 spans 13 residues. Per germline, CDR1 SEHNR and CDR2 FQNEAQ (reference sequence). The clonotype was recovered from a woman aged 40 to 50 with cholangiocarcinoma. The sample here was peripheral blood, taken from a patient treated with photon-based radiotherapy. The V gene is TRBV7-9, the J gene TRBJ1-1; D uncertain. CDR3 nucleotide sequence: TGTGCCAGCAGCTTAAGTGTGGACACTGAAGCTTTCTTT. It translates to CASSLSVDTEAFF.